This record concerns one T cell receptor (beta chain) sequence. This clonotype was seen more than once but under ten times. It lacks a known antigen. The input lacks base qualities; no much larger clone sits a single base away. The sample is drawn from a study of identical twins (dated by TCRdb to about 2016). Broadly, across the study: To test whether fetal clonotypes persist, the study used deep sequencing on TCR alpha and beta repertoires from monozygotic twins, unrelated adults of various ages, and cord blood. Replicate twin experiments were performed at different times using different library preparation protocols to rule out contamination. Overall study results and their limits: Recombination models systematically underestimated out-of-frame TCR alpha sharing in monozygotic twins but agreed with sharing between unrelated individuals. Zero-insertion analyses could be partly confounded by invariant T cells such as MAIT and iNKT, though diverse VJ usage argued against such confounding for most clonotypes. The excess sharing between twins in beta out-of-frame sequences was weaker because fewer shared sequences reduced the signal-to-noise ratio. Compared with coincidental sharing between unrelated individuals, out-of-frame TCR alpha sequences shared between twins showed an excess of sequences with low generation probability. Because the same donors could not be followed over many years, the conclusions depended on cross-sectional statistical analysis. Abundant cord blood beta clonotypes carried fewer insertions; young adult naive repertoires showed a weaker similar trend, while memory repertoires showed none.

Every donor was a healthy Caucasian. Three pairs of female monozygotic twins, all aged about 18 to 30 years, were included in the twin cohort. CD4+ and CD8+ T cell populations were isolated with positive isolation kits from Invitrogen. Library method: 5' RACE. Data came from an Illumina HiSeq 2000. A universal primer binding site was added through template switching, and the final cDNA carried a unique molecular identifier so that TCR cDNA molecules could be counted accurately. Specific primers in the conserved constant-segment region were used to synthesize first-strand cDNA for the TCR alpha and beta chains. To control for contamination, every cDNA library was double barcoded, receiving both a SMART-Mk sample barcode and Illumina barcodes. TruSeq adapter sequences along with Illumina sample barcodes were introduced in two successive PCR steps. TCR alpha and beta cDNA libraries were sequenced on the Illumina HiSeq platform with custom primers. In the paper's pipeline: Unique molecular identifiers were extracted from raw reads with MiGEC, and CDR3 positions were determined with MiXCR. For each individual, recombination models were inferred using an EM algorithm with the repgenHMM and IGoR tools. The tcR package in R was used for shared clonotype analysis, with sharing normalized by the product of cloneset sizes. To study raw recombination without the effects of thymic and clonal selection, out-of-frame nonproductive sequences were analyzed. TCRdb itself trimmed the public reads at Q25 with fastp, ran MiXCR and retained productive beta chains. Identical CDR3 proteins give one entry, which carries the most common genes and DNA. TCRdb's processing, not the authors' own work, is the source of the V and J calls. This sample is represented by about 470,000 distinct CDR3 sequences; approximately 24% of them were singletons. About 2.7% of the sample comes from the top ten.

Sequences DFQATT (CDR1) and SNEGSKA (CDR2) are obtained from the germline V gene (reference sequence). There are 15 amino acids in the CDR3, from cysteine to phenylalanine inclusive. Of all the DNA, just the CDR3 is kept, 45 bases in frame from base 1. V and J are trimmed by 4 bases and 4 bases, and the gene matches miss 5 bases of the junction. The same data also went into a second study, on T cells expressing NK-cell markers. Per that second paper: Three sorted T-cell subsets (CD3+CD56+NKG2C+, CD3+CD56+NKG2C- and CD3+CD56-NKG2C+) from several donors had their TCR beta-chain repertoires profiled. Among the eight sequenced donors, only one was HCMV-seronegative, while the other seven were HCMV-seropositive. To restrict sorting to alphabetaTCR-expressing T cells, an anti-gammadeltaTCR antibody was added in several experiments. In six donors, the dominant CD3+CD56+NKG2C+ clonotypes were among the top 10 CD8+ clonotypes and accounted for about 1.0-7.5% of CD8+ T cells. Those dominant clonotypes were again the most abundant among CD3+CD56-NKG2C+ cells in several donors, at about 25-60.1%. Whether the expanded NKG2C-expressing T cell clones were specific for HCMV antigens was left unclear. The study sequenced eight donors, all healthy volunteers chosen at random: three men and five women. HCMV serostatus was determined by detecting HCMV-specific IgG in serum with a commercial ELISA kit. Reads were demultiplexed and grouped by UMI with MIGEC, and clonotypes were assembled and quantified with MiTCR. To remove erroneous sequences, TCR cDNA sequences were retained only when supported by two or more reads. The tcR package was used for downstream repertoire analysis, and clonotypes were matched across fractions by CDR3 nucleotide sequence plus V segment. VDJmatch was used to annotate antigen specificity against VDJdb, with one amino acid substitution in CDR3 permitted.

The source is a woman aged 18-30 years in good health. The specimen was CD4+ T cells sorted from blood. The chain was built from TRBV20-1 and TRBJ2-5, and 14 junction bases match TRBD2. The CDR3 in this case is CSATGLAGGSETQYF. The DNA sequence follows: TGCAGTGCTACAGGACTAGCGGGGGGATCAGAGACCCAGTACTTC.